This T cell receptor (beta chain) came from a study of blood T cell repertoires in COVID-19. Overall study: Nucleic acid was either cDNA or gDNA, and it came from T cells, B-cell-depleted T cells, or PBMCs.

Sequencing used immunoSEQ multiplex PCR; TCRdb keeps in-frame clones, though not all of them. The data show approximately 230,000 clones, 80% to 90% seen once. The length of the CDR3 is 15 residues. V lost 1 base to trimming and J lost 5 bases, with 12 bases between them. The germline V gene has CDR1 SGHTA and CDR2 FQGNSA. This sequence originates from a man aged 80 or over with acute or convalescent COVID-19. What was sequenced was peripheral blood. The chain joins TRBV7-2 to TRBJ2-1, with TRBD2 as a possible D gene (5 bases). The CDR3 DNA reads TGTGCCAGCAGCTTAGGCCCACCCGGGAACAATGAGCAGTTCTTC. The encoded protein is CASSLGPPGNNEQFF. Full variable domain (remainder filled in from reference TRBV7-2 and TRBJ2-1): GAGVSQSPSNKVTEKGKDVELRCDPISGHTALYWYRQSLGQGLEFLIYFQGNSAPDKSGLPSDRFSAERTGGSVSTLTIQRTQQEDSAVYLCASSLGPPGNNEQFFGPGTRLTVL.